These 4 T cell receptor beta chains originate from one sample sequenced in a study of Graves' ophthalmopathy and Graves' hyperthyroidism. Amplification of TCR beta CDR3 regions used RNA transcripts. The workflow started with a first-round RT-PCR run with HTBI primers and then moved on to a second-round multiplex PCR. TCRdb re-called the multiplex PCR reads through MiXCR, storing one row per CDR3 protein. The repertoire holds some 1.1 million distinct CDR3 sequences, 35% to 40% seen once, with 8.5% to 14% in the top ten. Sequenced: peripheral blood or thyroid tissue (not recorded which). The receptor set was obtained from an adult man with Graves' hyperthyroidism.

This clonotype was seen a few times. The V gene is TRBV27, the J gene TRBJ1-6; TRBD1 might be the D (6 bases). V was trimmed by 0 bases and J by 10 bases, leaving 16 bases between them. The germline V gene encodes CDR1 MNHEY and CDR2 SMNVEV (reference sequence). This CDR3 has 16 amino acids. CDR3 region: CASSLSAGAPLSPLHF. The CDR3 region has the DNA TGTGCCAGCAGTTTATCGGCAGGGGCCCCCTTGTCACCCCTCCACTTT.

CDR3 bases: TGTGCCATTAACGGGGGGTACGAGCAGTACTTC. As protein: CAINGGYEQYF. The chain uses TRBV10-3 and TRBJ2-7, with 7 bases aligning to TRBD2. V lost 9 bases to trimming and J lost 4 bases; unmatched junction nucleotides: 3. Germline V gene data show CDR1 as ENHRY and CDR2 as SYGVKD. This CDR3 comprises 11 residues.

The J gene is TRBJ2-2, the V gene TRBV4-1; D is undetermined. With 0 bases removed from V and 7 bases from J, the gap between germline ends came to 6 bases. The CDR3 consists of 13 residues. From germline, CDR1 is MGHRA and CDR2 YSYEKL. The CDR3 DNA follows: TGCGCCAGCAGCCAAGACCCCCTCGGGGAGCTGTTTTTT. It encodes CASSQDPLGELFF.

This clonotype was observed a few times. The chain has TRBV20-1 and TRBJ2-2; 12 bases fit TRBD2. The junction had 8 bases not matched to a gene; V was cut back by 1 base and J by 2 bases. CDR1 is DFQATT and CDR2 is SNEGSKA in the germline V gene (reference sequence). CDR3 length: 18 residues. For the CDR3, the DNA is TGCAGTGCTAGAGGACTAGCGGGGGCTATAATTAACACCGGGGAGCTGTTTTTT. This sequence encodes CSARGLAGAIINTGELFF.